The rows below give T cell receptor beta chains drawn from one sample of a study of Ad26.COV2.S vaccination and SARS-CoV-2 variants. TCRdb keeps only in-frame clones here, not all; method: immunoSEQ multiplex PCR. The sample gives approximately 400,000 clones, roughly 85% of which show up once; roughly 7.4% is in the top ten. Source: peripheral blood, taken in a trial of Ad26.COV2.S vaccine versus placebo. These receptors all stem from a person between 18 and 59 years old who received the Ad26.COV2.S COVID-19 vaccine or a placebo. Both conserved end residues are part of each CDR3. Each record gives: V gene, CDR3 length, clone size, J gene, D gene, CDR3 protein, CDR3 DNA. A D gene is named only where the DNA matches it firmly. Clone size appears in some rows only: once, few, many, or a class for an expanded clone.

TRBV27	13	-	TRBJ1-4	-	CASSGRRSEKLFF	TGTGCCAGCAGTGGACGTCGGTCTGAAAAACTGTTTTTT
TRBV27	12	once	TRBJ1-5	-	CASSSVGGPQHF	TGTGCCAGCAGTTCTGTCGGGGGGCCCCAGCATTTT
TRBV11-2	18	once	TRBJ1-3	TRBD1	CASSSLRGYRGKGNTIYF	TGTGCCAGCAGCTCCCTCCGGGGGTACAGGGGGAAGGGAAACACCATATATTTT
TRBV19	13	-	TRBJ1-1	-	CASSRTANTEAFF	TGTGCCAGTAGTCGTACAGCGAACACTGAAGCTTTCTTT
TRBV5-1	16	-	TRBJ2-7	TRBD2	CASSRTSGGNSYEQYF	TGCGCCAGCAGCCGGACTAGCGGGGGGAACTCCTACGAGCAGTACTTC
TRBV7-3	15	once	TRBJ1-1	-	CASSLNPLTNTEAFF	TGTGCCAGCAGCTTAAACCCGCTTACGAACACTGAAGCTTTCTTT
TRBV7-9	15	-	TRBJ1-1	-	CASSALGGGGTEAFF	TGTGCCAGCAGCGCACTAGGCGGGGGCGGTACTGAAGCTTTCTTT
TRBV7-9	14	-	TRBJ2-7	-	CASSLMGGQYEQYF	TGTGCCAGCAGCTTAATGGGGGGACAATACGAGCAGTACTTC
TRBV19	17	-	TRBJ2-6	-	CASSIGAGRSGANVLTF	TGTGCCAGTAGTATCGGAGCGGGTCGCTCTGGGGCCAACGTCCTGACTTTC
TRBV6-4	19	-	TRBJ2-6	TRBD2	CASTMREGRGFSGANVLTF	TGTGCCAGCACGATGCGGGAGGGGCGCGGGTTCTCTGGGGCCAACGTCCTGACTTTC
TRBV2	13	-	TRBJ2-4	TRBD1	CASRKDREDIQYF	TGTGCCAGCAGGAAGGACAGGGAGGACATTCAGTACTTC
TRBV19	15	-	TRBJ1-2	-	CASSVRHSSNYGYTF	TGTGCCAGTAGTGTGAGACACTCCTCTAACTATGGCTACACCTTC
TRBV6-1	16	-	TRBJ2-7	-	CASSEEKTLVLGEQYF	TGTGCCAGCAGTGAAGAGAAGACCCTGGTTTTGGGGGAGCAGTACTTC